These 8 T cell receptor beta chains were all obtained from the same sample, sequenced in a study of T-cell memory formation after mild COVID-19. MiXCR, run by TCRdb on the 5' RACE reads, gives a single entry per CDR3 protein. This table has hundreds of thousands of distinct CDR3 sequences, 28% appearing once. The sample was PBMCs or a T cell subset sorted from them (not recorded which). The source of these receptors is an adult woman who had mild COVID-19 (a few samples of this study predate the infection). Cell type and time point are not known.

This clonotype came up a few times. J is TRBJ2-7 and V is TRBV3-1; weak D call: TRBD1 (5 bases). Trimming removed 1 base from V and 1 base from J, with 8 bases in between. This CDR3 is 14 amino acids long. The germline gives CDR1 LGHDT, CDR2 YNNKEL (reference sequence). CDR3 sequence (DNA): TGTGCCAGCAGCCAAGGTAGACAGTCCTACGAGCAGTACTTC. This gives the protein CASSQGRQSYEQYF.

This clonotype appeared a single time. The gene calls are TRBV20-1 and TRBJ2-1; 10 bases map to TRBD1. The V and J ends lost 3 bases and 10 bases, in that order; junction bases with no gene match: 9. CDR1 DFQATT and CDR2 SNEGSKA come from the germline V gene (reference sequence). The CDR3 totals 14 residues. CDR3 nucleotides: TGCAGTGCTAGCCGACAGGGGGCGGCGGACGAGCAGTTCTTC. Residues: CSASRQGAADEQFF.

The rearrangement joins TRBV7-8 to TRBJ2-7; 9 nucleotides line up with TRBD2. V gave up 1 base and J gave up 7 bases; unmatched junction bases: 11. The CDR3 loop spans 16 amino acids. Looked up from germline, CDR1 is SGHVS and CDR2 is FQNEAQ. The CDR3 sequence is CASSLGEVAGALEQYF. The DNA of the CDR3 is TGTGCCAGCAGCTTAGGAGAAGTAGCGGGAGCCCTGGAGCAGTACTTC.

The chain recombines TRBV4-1 with TRBJ1-2, with unresolved D. V was trimmed by 0 bases and J by 4 bases, leaving 12 bases between them. The CDR3 spans 15 residues. Per germline, CDR1 MGHRA and CDR2 YSYEKL. The CDR3 bases are TGCGCCAGCAGCCAAGAGGGAGGGCGCGGCTATGGCTACACCTTC. It is translated as CASSQEGGRGYGYTF.

This clonotype was detected ten times or more. The chain has TRBV7-2 and TRBJ2-5; either TRBD1 or TRBD2 may fit D (6 bases each). V gave up 4 bases and J gave up 4 bases, with 16 bases separating them. The CDR3 length is 15 residues. CDR1 and CDR2 from the germline V gene are SGHTA and FQGNSA. The CDR3 is CASSSPGALRETQYF. CDR3 bases: TGTGCCAGCAGCTCCCCGGGGGCGCTCAGAGAGACCCAGTACTTC.

The table lists this clonotype with a few counts. J is TRBJ2-3 and V is TRBV6-6; no reliable D call. V lost 8 bases, J lost 4 bases, and 7 bases lay in between. CDR1 and CDR2 from the germline V gene are MNHNY and SVGAGI (reference sequence). This CDR3 region has 11 residues. As DNA, the CDR3 is TGTGCCAGCGGTCTCGCAGATACGCAGTATTTT. It encodes CASGLADTQYF.

The chain employs TRBV3-1 and TRBJ1-2; 7 bases fit TRBD1. The trim removed 5 bases at V and 7 bases at J, leaving 7 bases unmatched. CDR1 is LGHDT and CDR2 is YNNKEL in the germline V gene (reference sequence). This CDR3 has 13 amino acids. CDR3 nucleotide sequence: TGTGCCAGCAGCGGGACAGAGAAAAGTGGCTACACCTTC. Translated, it gives CASSGTEKSGYTF.

This chain uses TRBV7-6 with TRBJ2-7; 8 positions match TRBD1. V was clipped by 1 base and J by 5 bases; unmatched bases: 4. Germline V gene lookup returns CDR1 SGHVS and CDR2 FNYEAQ. The CDR3 is made up of 14 amino acids. In DNA, the CDR3 is TGTGCCAGCAGCTTAGGTCCAGGGGGCAACGAGCAGTACTTC. Protein sequence: CASSLGPGGNEQYF.